The 4 T cell receptor beta chains below come from one sample, sequenced in a study of blood T cell repertoires in COVID-19. Only in-frame clones appear in the TCRdb table, and some are missing; sequencing was by immunoSEQ multiplex PCR. The table records about 260,000 clones, 80% to 90% of them present only once. Sequenced material: PBMCs or T cells enriched from blood (not recorded which). The receptors come from a man in his fifties who had been exposed to COVID-19.

The chain joins TRBV29-1 to TRBJ2-4, with D possibly matching TRBD2 (5 bases). The CDR3 contains 13 residues. V was pared by 7 bases and J by 0 bases, with 10 bases between. Germline V lookup: CDR1 SQVTM, CDR2 ANQGSEA. The CDR3 coding sequence is TGCAGCGCCGGGGTTCTAGCCAAAAACATTCAGTACTTC. Protein product: CSAGVLAKNIQYF. Variable domain in full (rest from reference TRBV29-1 and TRBJ2-4): SAVISQKPSRDICQRGTSLTIQCQVDSQVTMMFWYRQQPGQSLTLIATANQGSEATYESGFVIDKFPISRPNLTFSTLTVSNMSPEDSSIYLCSAGVLAKNIQYFGAGTRLSVL.

V is TRBV4-1 and J is TRBJ1-4; 7 nucleotides line up with TRBD1. V gave up 1 base and J gave up 7 bases; unmatched junction bases: 12. From germline, CDR1 is MGHRA and CDR2 YSYEKL. This CDR3 spans 17 amino acids. The CDR3 region has the DNA TGCGCCAGCAGCCAAGGGATCGTGGAGACAGGGTTTGAAAAACTGTTTTTT. This sequence encodes CASSQGIVETGFEKLFF.

The rearrangement links TRBV7-8 to TRBJ1-5; D uncertain. Germline loops: CDR1 SGHVS, CDR2 FQNEAQ. The CDR3 has 16 residues. V gave up 1 base and J gave up 6 bases, with 16 bases separating them. The CDR3, as DNA: TGTGCCAGCAGCTTAGGCGGAAGAGGGCTTCGTCAGCCCCAGCATTTT. Encoded protein: CASSLGGRGLRQPQHF.

The rearrangement uses TRBV7-3 and TRBJ2-6, with 9 bases identical to TRBD1. The CDR3 is 18 residues long. Germline assignment: CDR1 SGHTA and CDR2 FQGTGA. The V segment lost 1 base and the J segment 4 bases; nucleotides outside the gene matches: 8. The CDR3 region is CASSLRTGVGVGANVLTF. CDR3 bases: TGTGCCAGCAGCTTAAGGACAGGGGTGGGAGTCGGGGCCAACGTCCTGACTTTC.